The following is a T cell receptor beta chain sequence with its context. The source of the sample is a study of blood T cell repertoires in COVID-19. Study-level background: Acute and convalescent COVID-19 samples came from the United States, Italy and Spain. PBMCs, B-cell-depleted T cells, or T cells provided the cDNA or gDNA that made up the material.

Per the study methods: Using reference gene primer amplification, nucleated cell counts were estimated. Profiled with immunoSEQ multiplex PCR; TCRdb holds only in-frame clones, not every one. V and J calls and clone size come straight from that table; D and trimming were deduced from the DNA. The table has some 130,000 clones, roughly 80% seen once. V gave up 3 bases and J gave up 3 bases, with 13 bases separating them. The CDR3 spans 15 residues. Germline loops: CDR1 SGHTS, CDR2 YDEGEE. The sequence was collected from a man in his 70s with acute or convalescent COVID-19. Sequencing was carried out using peripheral blood. J is TRBJ1-5 and V is TRBV5-8; the D gene is possibly TRBD1 (5 bases). The DNA for the CDR3 is TGTGCCAGCAGCTCGCATCCAGGGTCCAATCAGCCCCAGCATTTT. It specifies CASSSHPGSNQPQHF.